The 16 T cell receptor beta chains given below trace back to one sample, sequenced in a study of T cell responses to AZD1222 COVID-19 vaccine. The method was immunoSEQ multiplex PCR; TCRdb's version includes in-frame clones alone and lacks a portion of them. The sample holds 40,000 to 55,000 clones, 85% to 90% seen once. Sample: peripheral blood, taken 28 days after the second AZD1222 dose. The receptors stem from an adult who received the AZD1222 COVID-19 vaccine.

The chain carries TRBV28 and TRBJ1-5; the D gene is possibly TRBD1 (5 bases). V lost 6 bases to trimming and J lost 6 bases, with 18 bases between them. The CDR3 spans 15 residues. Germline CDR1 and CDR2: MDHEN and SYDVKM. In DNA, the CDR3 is TGTGCCAGCAGGGCCCCCGCAGGGTTCAGTCAGCCCCAGCATTTT. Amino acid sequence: CASRAPAGFSQPQHF.

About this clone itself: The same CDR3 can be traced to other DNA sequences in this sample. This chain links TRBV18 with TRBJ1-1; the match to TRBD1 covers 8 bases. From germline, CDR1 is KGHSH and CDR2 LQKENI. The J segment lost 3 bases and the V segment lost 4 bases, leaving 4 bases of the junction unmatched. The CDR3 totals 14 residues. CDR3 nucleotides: TGTGCCAGCTCACTCGGACAGGGAGACACTGAAGCTTTCTTT. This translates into CASSLGQGDTEAFF.

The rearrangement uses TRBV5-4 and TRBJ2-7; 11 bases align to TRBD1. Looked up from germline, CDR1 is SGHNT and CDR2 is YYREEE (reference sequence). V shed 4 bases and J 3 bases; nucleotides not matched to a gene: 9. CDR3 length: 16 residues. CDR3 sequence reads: CASSHLRTGGGYEQYF. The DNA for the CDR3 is TGTGCCAGCAGCCACTTAAGGACAGGGGGCGGCTACGAGCAGTACTTC.

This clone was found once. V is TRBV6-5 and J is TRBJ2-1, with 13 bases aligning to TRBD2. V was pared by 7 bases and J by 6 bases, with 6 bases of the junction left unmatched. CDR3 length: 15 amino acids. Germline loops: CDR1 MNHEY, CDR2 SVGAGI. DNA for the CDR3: TGTGCCAGCAACCTACTAGCGGGAGGGCGCAATGAGCAGTTCTTC. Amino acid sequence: CASNLLAGGRNEQFF.

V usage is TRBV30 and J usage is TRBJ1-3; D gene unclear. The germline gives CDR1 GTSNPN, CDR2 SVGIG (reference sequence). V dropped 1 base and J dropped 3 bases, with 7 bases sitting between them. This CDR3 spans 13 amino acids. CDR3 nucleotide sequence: TGTGCCTGGAGTGGGGCACTTGGAAACACCATATATTTT. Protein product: CAWSGALGNTIYF.

The CDR3 sequence: CASSPSVGTGELFF. For the CDR3, the DNA is TGTGCCAGCAGCCCAAGCGTGGGGACCGGGGAGCTGTTTTTT. The chain joins TRBV7-3 to TRBJ2-2; no definite D call. Germline assignment: CDR1 SGHTA and CDR2 FQGTGA. CDR3 size: 14 residues. The V end was cut by 5 bases, the J end by 5 bases, with 12 bases between.

CDR3 in amino acids: CASSQAIGRVGEKLFF. The CDR3 DNA reads as TGTGCCAGCAGCCAAGCGATCGGGAGGGTGGGTGAAAAACTGTTTTTT. The V call is TRBV7-8, the J call TRBJ1-4; D gene unclear. CDR3 size: 16 residues. Between the trimmed V and J ends, which lost 5 bases and 7 bases, there was a span of 20 bases. Germline V CDR1 and CDR2: SGHVS, FQNEAQ.

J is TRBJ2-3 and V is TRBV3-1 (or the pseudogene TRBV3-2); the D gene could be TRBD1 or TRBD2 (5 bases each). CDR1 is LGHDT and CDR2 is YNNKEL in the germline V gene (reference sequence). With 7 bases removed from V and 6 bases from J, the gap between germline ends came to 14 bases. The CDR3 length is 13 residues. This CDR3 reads CASKEIGTDTQYF. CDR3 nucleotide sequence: TGTGCCAGCAAGGAGATTGGGACGGATACGCAGTATTTT.

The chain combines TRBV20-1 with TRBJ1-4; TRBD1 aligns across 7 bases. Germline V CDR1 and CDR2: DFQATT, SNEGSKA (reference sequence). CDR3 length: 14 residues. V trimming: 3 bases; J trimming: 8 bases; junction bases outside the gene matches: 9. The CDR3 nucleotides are TGCAGTGCTAGTTCCGGGACAGACGCGGAAAAACTGTTTTTT. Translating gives CSASSGTDAEKLFF.

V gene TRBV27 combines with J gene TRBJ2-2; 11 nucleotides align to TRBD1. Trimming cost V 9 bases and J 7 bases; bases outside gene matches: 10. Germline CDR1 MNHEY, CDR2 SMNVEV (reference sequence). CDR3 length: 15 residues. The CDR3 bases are TGTGCCAGTCGTATGGGGACAGGGGGGATCGGGGAGCTGTTTTTT. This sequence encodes CASRMGTGGIGELFF.

The CDR3 DNA is TGTGCCAGCAGGCTACAGGCTGAAGCTTTCTTT. Protein sequence: CASRLQAEAFF. This chain links TRBV7-9 with TRBJ1-1; possibly TRBD1 for D (5 bases). The CDR3 totals 11 residues. Germline CDR1 is SEHNR and CDR2 is FQNEAQ (reference sequence). V lost 6 bases to trimming and J lost 6 bases, with 8 bases between them.

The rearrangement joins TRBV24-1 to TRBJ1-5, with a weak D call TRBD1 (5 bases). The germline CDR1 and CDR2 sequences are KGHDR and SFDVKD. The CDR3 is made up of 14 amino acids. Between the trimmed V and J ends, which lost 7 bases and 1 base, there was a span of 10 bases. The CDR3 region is CATSPGTSNQPQHF. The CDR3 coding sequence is TGTGCCACCAGCCCTGGGACGAGCAATCAGCCCCAGCATTTT.

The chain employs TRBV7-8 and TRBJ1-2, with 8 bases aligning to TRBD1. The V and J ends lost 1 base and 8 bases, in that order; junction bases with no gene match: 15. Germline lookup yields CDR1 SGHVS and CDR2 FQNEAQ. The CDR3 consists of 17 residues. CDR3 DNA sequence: TGTGCCAGCAGCTTAGATAAACTTGGACAGGGATCTCGAGGCTACACCTTC. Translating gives CASSLDKLGQGSRGYTF.

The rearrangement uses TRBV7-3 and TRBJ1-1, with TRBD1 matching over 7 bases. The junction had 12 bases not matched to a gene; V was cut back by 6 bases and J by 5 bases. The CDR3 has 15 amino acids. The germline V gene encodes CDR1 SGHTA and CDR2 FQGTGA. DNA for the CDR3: TGTGCCAGCAGTAGAACGTACAGGGGAGGGACTGAAGCTTTCTTT. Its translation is CASSRTYRGGTEAFF.

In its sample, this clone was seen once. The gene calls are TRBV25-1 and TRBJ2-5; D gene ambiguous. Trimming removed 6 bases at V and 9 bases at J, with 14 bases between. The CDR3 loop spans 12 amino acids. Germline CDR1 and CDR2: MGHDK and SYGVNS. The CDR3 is CASRKGGVAQYF. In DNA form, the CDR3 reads TGTGCCAGCAGGAAAGGTGGGGTGGCCCAGTACTTC.

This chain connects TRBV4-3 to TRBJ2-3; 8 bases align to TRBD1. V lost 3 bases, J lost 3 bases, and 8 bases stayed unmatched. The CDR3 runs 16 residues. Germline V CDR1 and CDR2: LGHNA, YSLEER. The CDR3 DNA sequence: TGCGCCAGCAGCCAGCGGGCAGGGGGCTGGACAGATACGCAGTATTTT. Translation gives CASSQRAGGWTDTQYF.